These 9 T cell receptor beta chains originate from one sample sequenced in a study of cytomegalovirus exposure and HLA in healthy donors. In the PCR, 60 Vbeta and 13 Jbeta primers were used. This table comes from immunoSEQ multiplex PCR, and its TCRdb copy is limited to in-frame clones, with some not included. This table has fewer than 150,000 clones, about four fifths appearing once. Sequencing was performed on PBMCs. All receptors come from a male donor in good health and CMV-seronegative.

V and J are TRBV19 and TRBJ1-5; D is ambiguous. V lost 0 bases and J 0 bases, leaving 9 bases between the germline ends. This CDR3 spans 16 amino acids. Germline CDR1 reads LNHDA; CDR2 reads SQIVND (reference sequence). DNA of the CDR3: TGTGCCAGTAGTATAGACCCCAGTTATAGCAATCAGCCCCAGCATTTT. Translating gives CASSIDPSYSNQPQHF.

This chain links TRBV9 with TRBJ1-3; possibly TRBD1 for D (6 bases). The CDR3 spans 16 residues. The germline CDR1 and CDR2 sequences are SGDLS and YYNGEE. V dropped 0 bases and J dropped 2 bases, with 12 bases sitting between them. This CDR3 is CASSVEPRGAGNTIYF. The CDR3 coding sequence is TGTGCCAGCAGCGTAGAACCCAGGGGCGCTGGAAACACCATATATTTT.

This clone was observed a single time. V is TRBV4-1 and J is TRBJ2-1; TRBD2 aligns across 7 bases. The J segment lost 7 bases and the V segment lost 1 base, leaving 4 bases of the junction unmatched. This CDR3 spans 14 amino acids. Germline V gene sequence: CDR1 MGHRA, CDR2 YSYEKL. CDR3 in DNA: TGCGCCAGCAGCCAAGTCGCGGGAGTTAATGAGCAGTTCTTC. Amino acids: CASSQVAGVNEQFF.

This rearrangement joins TRBV12-5 to TRBJ1-2, with no clear D. Germline CDR1 reads LGHNT; CDR2 reads FRNRAP. The CDR3 contains 12 residues. Trimming shortened V by 6 bases and J by 5 bases, and 10 bases separated the two germline ends. For the CDR3, the DNA is TGTGCTAGTGGCCACACAGAGTATGGCTACACCTTC. Translating gives CASGHTEYGYTF.

The chain uses TRBV6-1 and TRBJ1-2, with 11 bases aligning to TRBD1. Germline assignment: CDR1 MNHNS and CDR2 SASEGT. There are 15 residues in the CDR3. V gave up 4 bases and J gave up 8 bases; unmatched junction bases: 9. For the CDR3, the DNA is TGTGCCAGCAGTGTAGGAGGACAGGGGGCCTACGGCTACACCTTC. It specifies CASSVGGQGAYGYTF.

The chain recombines TRBV9 with TRBJ1-6; 7 nucleotides align to TRBD1. The V and J ends lost 2 bases and 7 bases, in that order; junction bases with no gene match: 3. This CDR3 region has 14 residues. Per germline, CDR1 SGDLS and CDR2 YYNGEE. CDR3 bases: TGTGCCAGCAGCGTTGGGACAGAGAATTCACCCCTCCACTTT. Its protein is CASSVGTENSPLHF.

The chain couples TRBV6-5 to TRBJ2-7, with TRBD2 identical over 13 bases. Germline values: CDR1 MNHEY, CDR2 SVGAGI. V was pared by 2 bases and J by 5 bases, with 6 bases of the junction left unmatched. The CDR3 runs 16 residues. CDR3 protein: CASSYHGTSGKHEQYF. CDR3 DNA: TGTGCCAGCAGTTACCATGGGACTAGCGGGAAACACGAGCAGTACTTC.

Only a few counts were recorded for this clone. This rearrangement joins TRBV18 to TRBJ1-4; possibly TRBD1 for D (5 bases). The germline V gene encodes CDR1 KGHSH and CDR2 LQKENI. V was pared by 1 base and J by 3 bases, with 15 bases between. The CDR3 loop spans 17 amino acids. CDR3 in DNA: TGTGCCAGCTCACCACTTAGAGGGAGGGGACCTAATGAAAAACTGTTTTTT. Translated: CASSPLRGRGPNEKLFF. Looking up the rest from reference TRBV18 and TRBJ1-4 gives the full variable domain: NAGVMQNPRHLVRRRGQEARLRCSPMKGHSHVYWYRQLPEEGLKFMVYLQKENIIDESGMPKERFSAEFPKEGPSILRIQQVVRGDSAAYFCASSPLRGRGPNEKLFFGSGTQLSVL.

V usage is TRBV19 and J usage is TRBJ2-5, with D possibly matching TRBD2 (5 bases). Deletions cut 1 base from V and 4 bases from J, with 10 bases between. CDR1 is LNHDA, CDR2 SQIVND, per germline (reference sequence). The CDR3 runs 14 residues. The CDR3 region is CASSIGGLGETQYF. The CDR3 DNA reads as TGTGCCAGTAGTATAGGCGGGTTAGGAGAGACCCAGTACTTC.